Presented here are 25 T cell receptor beta chains from one specimen sequenced in a study of vaccination effects on CD4 cells after COVID-19. Their cognate antigens are unknown. Antigen-specific CD4+ T cells were expanded with viral peptide pools in the ViraFEST assay before sequencing. Following a roughly 9-day culture, CD4+ T cells were purified. Absence of prior SARS-CoV-2 infection characterized the vaccine recipients, who showed negative nucleocapsid antibodies. Assay: immunoSEQ multiplex PCR; the TCRdb copy retains only in-frame clones and omits some. The table records about 73,000 clones, approximately 75% of them present only once. Sample: CD4+ T cells from PBMCs cultured with HCoV-NL63 spike peptides, taken before COVID-19 vaccination. These receptors were obtained from a human donor who received a COVID-19 vaccine.

This chain joins TRBV2 and TRBJ2-1, with 7 bases that match TRBD2. With V trimmed by 6 bases and J by 3 bases, 5 bases remained unmatched. The CDR3 has 14 amino acids. Germline V gene data show CDR1 as SNHLY and CDR2 as FYNNEI. The CDR3 protein is CASRGGTYYNEQFF. CDR3 DNA: TGTGCCAGCAGGGGAGGGACCTACTACAATGAGCAGTTCTTC.

The chain has TRBV3-1 (or the pseudogene TRBV3-2) and TRBJ2-7; D possibly corresponds to TRBD2 (5 bases). There are 19 residues in the CDR3. V lost 4 bases and J lost 0, with 25 bases in between. The germline V gene has CDR1 LGHDT and CDR2 YNNKEL (reference sequence). The CDR3 region has the DNA TGTGCCAGCAGCCCCTTAATAAGAAACCGGACTGACCGCTCCTACGAGCAGTACGTC. Protein: CASSPLIRNRTDRSYEQYV.

In this sample, this clone turned up once. The chain carries TRBV29-1 and TRBJ2-1; TRBD2 might be the D (5 bases). The CDR3 length is 14 residues. Germline CDR1 is SQVTM and CDR2 is ANQGSEA. Trimming removed 3 bases from V and 2 bases from J, with 11 bases in between. CDR3 coding DNA: TGCAGCGTTGAGGCCGGGGTACCCTACAATGAGCAGTTCTTC. It yields the protein CSVEAGVPYNEQFF.

The chain links TRBV5-1 to TRBJ1-1; D call uncertain. This CDR3 has 13 residues. The germline V gene has CDR1 SGHRS and CDR2 YFSETQ. The V end was cut by 4 bases, the J end by 6 bases, with 13 bases between. The CDR3: CASSREPGAEAFF. DNA of the CDR3: TGCGCCAGCAGCCGGGAGCCCGGGGCTGAAGCTTTCTTT.

The rearrangement links TRBV5-1 to TRBJ2-5, with 8 bases that match TRBD1. J lost 5 bases, V lost 4 bases, and 10 bases had no gene match. The CDR3 has 15 amino acids. CDR1 is SGHRS and CDR2 is YFSETQ in the germline V gene. The CDR3 nucleotides are TGCGCCAGCAGCCTCGGCGACAGGGGCACGGAGACCCAGTACTTC. This gives the protein CASSLGDRGTETQYF.

This chain joins TRBV28 and TRBJ1-5; D unclear. V lost 4 bases to trimming and J lost 6 bases, with 22 bases between them. The germline CDR1 and CDR2 sequences are MDHEN and SYDVKM. This CDR3 contains 17 residues. The CDR3 DNA follows: TGTGCCAGCAGTTCAGTAAACCAGGTGTCTAGTTTTCAGCCCCAGCATTTT. Its protein is CASSSVNQVSSFQPQHF.

The table lists this clone with a count of one. This chain joins TRBV2 and TRBJ2-3; the match to TRBD2 covers 14 bases. The V gene's germline CDR1 is SNHLY and CDR2 FYNNEI. V lost 7 bases and J lost 6; bases outside the gene matches: 9. CDR3 length: 16 amino acids. The CDR3 spells CASIRRLAGGKDTQYF. CDR3 coding DNA: TGTGCCAGCATTAGGAGACTAGCGGGGGGGAAGGATACGCAGTATTTT.

V usage is TRBV5-6 and J usage is TRBJ2-3, with no clear D. Trimming took off 4 bases at V and 2 bases at J, with 5 bases between the two ends. Germline CDR1 reads SGHDT; CDR2 reads YYEEEE. This CDR3 is 12 amino acids long. The CDR3 DNA follows: TGTGCCAGCAGCGGAAACACAGATACGCAGTATTTT. This gives the protein CASSGNTDTQYF.

This clone was counted a few times. The chain has TRBV15 and TRBJ1-6, with TRBD1 identical over 7 bases. V shed 0 bases, J shed 6 bases, and the junction held 8 bases outside the gene matches. Germline-derived CDR1 and CDR2 are LNHNV and YYDKDF (reference sequence). CDR3 size: 17 residues. The CDR3 bases are TGTGCCACCAGCAGAGATTGGGCAGGGGGACTTAATTCACCCCTCCACTTT. Its protein product is CATSRDWAGGLNSPLHF.

V and J are TRBV27 and TRBJ2-7; either TRBD1 or TRBD2 may supply D (5 bases each). CDR1 is MNHEY, CDR2 SMNVEV, per germline (reference sequence). This CDR3 region has 14 residues. Trimming pared 4 bases from V and 6 bases from J, leaving 16 bases between. Here the CDR3 DNA reads TGTGCCAGCAGTTCGTCCAGGGAGAGTACCGAGCAGTACGTC. It specifies CASSSSRESTEQYV.

The chain is built from TRBV15 and TRBJ1-5; D unresolved. From germline, CDR1 is LNHNV and CDR2 YYDKDF (reference sequence). This CDR3 region has 13 residues. V was trimmed by 0 bases and J by 4 bases, leaving 4 bases between them. The CDR3 coding sequence is TGTGCCACCAGCAGAGATCCTAATCAGCCCCAGCATTTT. Translation: CATSRDPNQPQHF. The variable domain in full, with the rest retrieved from reference TRBV15 and TRBJ1-5, is DAMVIQNPRYQVTQFGKPVTLSCSQTLNHNVMYWYQQKSSQAPKLLFHYYDKDFNNEADTPDNFQSRRPNTSFCFLDIRSPGLGDTAMYLCATSRDPNQPQHFGDGTRLSIL.

The chain combines TRBV29-1 with TRBJ2-5; no reliable D call. Trimming left V 7 bases short and J 5 bases short, with 8 bases between. Germline V lookup: CDR1 SQVTM, CDR2 ANQGSEA. The CDR3 is 10 amino acids. CDR3 sequence reads: CSARIETQYF. CDR3 in DNA: TGCAGCGCACGAATCGAGACCCAGTACTTC.

Only one count was recorded for this clone. At one of its ends the junction is not consistent with the germline gene, which may arise from a read error. V usage is TRBV7-3 and J usage is TRBJ2-5, with D maybe TRBD1 (5 bases). This CDR3 comprises 13 residues. Germline loops: CDR1 SGHTA, CDR2 FQGTGA. DNA of the CDR3: TGTGCCAGCAGCTCCGACAGTCAAGGGACCCAGTACTTC. Protein sequence: CASSSDSQGTQYF.

The V call is TRBV24-1, the J call TRBJ1-3; TRBD1 might be the D (5 bases). The CDR3 contains 13 residues. Germline V lookup: CDR1 KGHDR, CDR2 SFDVKD. V lost 9 bases and J 0 bases, leaving 8 bases between the germline ends. This CDR3 reads CATGDGSGNTIYF. CDR3 nucleotide sequence: TGTGCCACCGGGGACGGCTCTGGAAACACCATATATTTT.

V gene TRBV6-6 combines with J gene TRBJ2-2, with a tentative D call TRBD2 (6 bases). The V gene's germline CDR1 is MNHNY and CDR2 SVGAGI (reference sequence). Trimming shortened V by 8 bases and J by 3 bases, and 10 bases separated the two germline ends. This CDR3 comprises 13 residues. CDR3 residues: CASHGRHTGELFF. CDR3 nucleotide sequence: TGTGCCAGCCACGGGAGACACACCGGGGAGCTGTTTTTT.

The J gene is TRBJ2-3, the V gene TRBV9, with TRBD1 matching 7 bases. V trimming: 3 bases; J trimming: 4 bases; junction bases outside the gene matches: 8. This CDR3 spans 15 amino acids. Germline values: CDR1 SGDLS, CDR2 YYNGEE. The CDR3: CASSARGLGSDTQYF. The CDR3 DNA is TGTGCCAGCAGCGCGAGGGGGCTTGGGTCAGATACGCAGTATTTT.

The V call is TRBV5-6, the J call TRBJ1-2, with D tentatively TRBD1 (5 bases). V lost 0 bases, J lost 6 bases, and 15 bases lay in between. The CDR3 consists of 15 residues. In germline, CDR1 is SGHDT, CDR2 YYEEEE. The CDR3 spells CASSLGLGEFDGYTF. CDR3 bases: TGTGCCAGCAGCTTGGGTTTGGGGGAATTCGATGGCTACACCTTC.

The chain uses TRBV5-1 and TRBJ1-1; D might be TRBD1 (5 bases). The germline V and J ends were trimmed by 4 bases and 1 base, with 11 bases remaining between them. The CDR3 sequence is 14 residues long. Germline CDR1 is SGHRS and CDR2 is YFSETQ. CDR3 in DNA: TGCGCCAGCAGCGTAGGTACAGGGAACACTGAAGCTTTCTTT. Translated: CASSVGTGNTEAFF.

The chain couples TRBV6-5 to TRBJ2-3; TRBD1 agrees at 10 bases. This CDR3 is built from 14 residues. CDR1 and CDR2 (germline): MNHEY, SVGAGI. J was trimmed by 7 bases and V by 5 bases; bases with no gene match: 6. The chain's CDR3 is CASSLGQGLNTQYF. The CDR3 bases are TGTGCCAGCAGTCTGGGACAGGGGTTGAATACGCAGTATTTT.

V is TRBV3-1 (or the pseudogene TRBV3-2) and J is TRBJ2-1, with 10 nucleotides matching TRBD1. The ends lost 4 bases at V and 8 bases at J; junction bases unmatched: 8. The CDR3 loop spans 15 amino acids. Germline V gives CDR1 LGHDT, CDR2 YNNKEL (reference sequence). CDR3 DNA sequence: TGTGCCAGCAGCCCCTCCCGGGACAGGGGCGATGAGCAGTTCTTC. Its protein product is CASSPSRDRGDEQFF.

For this clone: Within the sample, other DNA sequences also encode this same CDR3. This chain uses TRBV7-2 with TRBJ1-4; 9 nucleotides match TRBD1. The V segment lost 3 bases and the J segment 5 bases; nucleotides outside the gene matches: 1. The CDR3 has 14 amino acids. Germline CDR1 is SGHTA and CDR2 is FQGNSA. CDR3 in amino acids: CASSLDRGNEKLFF. In DNA, the CDR3 is TGTGCCAGCAGCTTGGACAGGGGAAATGAAAAACTGTTTTTT.

This clone was seen once. The J gene is TRBJ2-1, the V gene TRBV7-2, with D possibly being TRBD1 (6 bases). Germline CDR1 is SGHTA and CDR2 is FQGNSA. There are 12 residues in the CDR3. Trimming took 5 bases from V and 10 from J, leaving 12 bases between them. The CDR3 nucleotides are TGTGCCAGCAGCCCTTGGGGGCGGGAGCAGTTCTTC. This codes for CASSPWGREQFF.

The CDR3 DNA reads as TGTGCCAGCAGCCAAGGCGGGGGTGACGAAAAACTGTTTTTT. Protein sequence: CASSQGGGDEKLFF. V usage is TRBV3-1 (or the pseudogene TRBV3-2) and J usage is TRBJ1-4, with a tentative D call TRBD1 (5 bases). The V end lost 1 base, the J end lost 8 bases, and 11 bases lay between the germline ends. The CDR3 extends over 14 amino acids. Germline CDR1 reads LGHDT; CDR2 reads YNNKEL (reference sequence).

This clone came up once. The genes are TRBV24-1 and TRBJ2-1; 8 bases map to TRBD2. Germline V gives CDR1 KGHDR, CDR2 SFDVKD. The CDR3 length is 17 residues. J gave up 5 bases and V 5 bases, and 13 bases lay outside the gene matches. CDR3 sequence reads: CATSGGNRRGADNEQFF. In DNA form, the CDR3 reads TGTGCCACCAGTGGTGGGAATCGGCGGGGGGCCGACAATGAGCAGTTCTTC.

This chain connects TRBV30 to TRBJ2-1, with 10 bases aligning to TRBD1. This CDR3 is 14 amino acids long. Germline values: CDR1 GTSNPN, CDR2 SVGIG (reference sequence). The V gene end was trimmed by 3 bases and the J gene end by 4 bases; junction bases not matched to a gene: 3. CDR3 sequence: CAWRSGQGYNEQFF. The CDR3 DNA follows: TGTGCCTGGAGGTCGGGACAGGGGTACAATGAGCAGTTCTTC.